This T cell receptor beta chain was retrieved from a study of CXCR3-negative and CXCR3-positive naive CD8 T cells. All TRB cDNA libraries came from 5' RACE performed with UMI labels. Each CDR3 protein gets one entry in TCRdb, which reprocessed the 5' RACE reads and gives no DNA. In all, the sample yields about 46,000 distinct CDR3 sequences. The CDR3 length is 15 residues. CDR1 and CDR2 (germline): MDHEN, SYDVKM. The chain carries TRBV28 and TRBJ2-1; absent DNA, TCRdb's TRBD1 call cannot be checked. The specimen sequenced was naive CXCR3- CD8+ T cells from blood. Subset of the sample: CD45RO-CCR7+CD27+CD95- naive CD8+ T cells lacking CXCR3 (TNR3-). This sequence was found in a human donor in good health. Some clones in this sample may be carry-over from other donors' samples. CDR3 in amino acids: CASTPRERPYNEQFF.